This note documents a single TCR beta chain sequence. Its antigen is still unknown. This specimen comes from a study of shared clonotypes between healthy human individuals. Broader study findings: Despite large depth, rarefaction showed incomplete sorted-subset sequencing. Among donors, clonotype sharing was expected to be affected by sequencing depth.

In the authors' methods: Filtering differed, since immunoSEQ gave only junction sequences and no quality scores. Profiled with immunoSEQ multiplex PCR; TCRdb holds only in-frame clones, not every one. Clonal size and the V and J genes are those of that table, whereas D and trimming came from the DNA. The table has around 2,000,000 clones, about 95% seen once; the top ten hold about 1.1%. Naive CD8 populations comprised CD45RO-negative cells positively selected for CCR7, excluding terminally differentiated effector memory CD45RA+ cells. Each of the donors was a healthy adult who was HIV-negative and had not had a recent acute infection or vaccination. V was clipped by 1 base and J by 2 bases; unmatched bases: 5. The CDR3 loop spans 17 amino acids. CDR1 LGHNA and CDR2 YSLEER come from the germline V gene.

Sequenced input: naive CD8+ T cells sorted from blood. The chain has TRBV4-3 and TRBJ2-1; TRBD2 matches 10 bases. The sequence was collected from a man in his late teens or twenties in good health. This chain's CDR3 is CASSQGLAGVAYNEQFF. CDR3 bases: TGCGCCAGCAGCCAAGGCCTAGCGGGAGTGGCCTACAATGAGCAGTTCTTC.